This T cell receptor beta chain was retrieved from a study of T-cell memory formation after mild COVID-19. The authors produced TCR alpha and TCR beta cDNA libraries with sample barcodes and UMIs by 5'RACE using constant-segment primers. TCRdb re-derived calls from the 5' RACE reads in MiXCR, one entry per CDR3 protein. The repertoire consists of around 5,000 distinct CDR3 sequences, with around a quarter occurring once and the leading ten covering about 2%. This clonotype is medium-sized in the sample. Its antigen remains unknown. CDR3 length: 13 amino acids. Germline V gene sequence: CDR1 SQVTM, CDR2 ANQGSEA. V lost 3 bases and J lost 0, with 7 bases in between. Regarding the study as a whole: Whether day 37 second-wave clones are SARS-CoV-2-specific was not confirmed. Some clones that responded were present in memory (sampled pre-infection), which suggests cross-reactive memory joined. From day 15 to 85, contracting clones were balanced between CD4 and CD8, whereas later expanders leaned toward CD4+.

The clonotype comes from an adult who had mild COVID-19 (a few samples of this study predate the infection). Cell type and time point are not known. The J gene is TRBJ2-3, the V gene TRBV29-1, with D unresolved. The sequencing input was PBMCs or a T cell subset sorted from them (not recorded which). CDR3 region: CSVDFSSTDTQYF. As DNA, the CDR3 is TGCAGCGTTGATTTCTCCAGCACAGATACGCAGTATTTT.